Presented here are 31 T cell receptor beta chains from one specimen sequenced in a study of blood T cell repertoires in COVID-19. Some clones are missing from TCRdb's copy, which holds only in-frame ones; the method was immunoSEQ multiplex PCR. In the table there are fewer than 250,000 clones, about 83% of which are singletons. The sequencing input was peripheral blood. All receptors come from a woman of 80 years or more with COVID-19, enrolled during active disease.

This clone was counted a single time. The V call is TRBV21-1, the J call TRBJ1-6; the listed D gene, TRBD1, was not tested against the DNA. TRBV21-1 is marked as a pseudogene. CDR3 size: 18 residues. CDR3 DNA sequence: TGTGCCAGCAGCAAAGTATGGGACAGGATCACCTATAATTCACCCCTCCACTTT. Encoded protein: CASSKVWDRITYNSPLHF.

In regard to this clone: Other DNA sequences in the sample encode the same CDR3. The chain links TRBV2 to TRBJ1-1; possibly TRBD1 for D (6 bases). Germline assignment: CDR1 SNHLY and CDR2 FYNNEI. Trimming cost V 4 bases and J 1 base, with 10 bases left between them. CDR3 length equals 14 residues. The CDR3 DNA reads TGTGCCAGCAGTGCGGACAGTCCGAACACTGAAGCTTTCTTT. It translates to CASSADSPNTEAFF.

This chain connects TRBV19 to TRBJ1-1; 8 bases fit TRBD1. The CDR3 length is 15 residues. With V trimmed by 8 bases and J by 0 bases, 8 bases remained unmatched. In germline, CDR1 is LNHDA, CDR2 SQIVND (reference sequence). This CDR3 is CASGRTGIMNTEAFF. For the CDR3, the DNA is TGTGCCAGTGGAAGGACAGGGATCATGAACACTGAAGCTTTCTTT. The full variable domain, completed using reference TRBV19 and TRBJ1-1, is DGGITQSPKYLFRKEGQNVTLSCEQNLNHDAMYWYRQDPGQGLRLIYYSQIVNDFQKGDIAEGYSVSREKKESFPLTVTSAQKNPTAFYLCASGRTGIMNTEAFFGQGTRLTVV.

This chain joins TRBV4-1 and TRBJ2-1; 9 positions agree with TRBD2. The germline V gene encodes CDR1 MGHRA and CDR2 YSYEKL. The CDR3 extends over 17 amino acids. J was trimmed by 7 bases and V by 1 base; bases with no gene match: 11. CDR3 protein: CASSQVVIAGVGNEQFF. As DNA, the CDR3 is TGCGCCAGCAGCCAAGTAGTAATAGCGGGGGTGGGTAATGAGCAGTTCTTC.

The chain combines TRBV9 with TRBJ1-3; unclear D gene. V was clipped by 0 bases and J by 7 bases, with 8 bases between them. The V gene's germline CDR1 is SGDLS and CDR2 YYNGEE. The CDR3 totals 13 residues. CDR3 in amino acids: CASSVDRRNTIYF. CDR3 coding DNA: TGTGCCAGCAGCGTAGACCGCCGGAACACCATATATTTT.

The genes are TRBV18 and TRBJ1-4, with D uncertain. Germline V gene lookup returns CDR1 KGHSH and CDR2 LQKENI. V lost 2 bases, J lost 2 bases, and 9 bases lay in between. This CDR3 spans 15 amino acids. The CDR3 reads CASSPEEGTNEKLFF. CDR3 DNA: TGTGCCAGCTCACCAGAGGAGGGTACTAATGAAAAACTGTTTTTT.

The chain combines TRBV6-1 with TRBJ2-1; possibly TRBD1 for D (5 bases). Germline lookup yields CDR1 MNHNS and CDR2 SASEGT. V was cut by 3 bases and J by 15 bases, with 18 bases left in between. CDR3 length: 13 amino acids. CDR3 in DNA: TGTGCCAGCAGTGAGATGACAGTACTATTGCCGTTCTTC. This gives the protein CASSEMTVLLPFF.

This rearrangement joins TRBV2 to TRBJ2-3, with TRBD2 matching over 10 bases. The V segment lost 10 bases and the J segment 1 base; nucleotides outside the gene matches: 5. This CDR3 is 14 amino acids long. Germline V gives CDR1 SNHLY, CDR2 FYNNEI. This CDR3 reads CAITGTSGTDTQYF. The CDR3 DNA follows: TGTGCCATAACCGGGACTAGCGGCACAGATACGCAGTATTTT.

V is TRBV7-9 and J is TRBJ1-2; no firm D call. CDR1 is SEHNR, CDR2 FQNEAQ, per germline (reference sequence). The CDR3 extends over 13 amino acids. Trimming cost V 0 bases and J 4 bases, with 6 bases left between them. CDR3 in DNA: TGTGCCAGCAGCTTAGCACAGCTCTATGGCTACACCTTC. It is translated as CASSLAQLYGYTF.

This clone was counted between two and nine times. The rearrangement joins TRBV9 to TRBJ1-5; D is perhaps TRBD1 (6 bases). Deletions cut 3 bases from V and 4 bases from J, with 11 bases between. Germline V gives CDR1 SGDLS, CDR2 YYNGEE. CDR3 size: 14 residues. The CDR3 nucleotides read TGTGCCAGCAGCGCGGGACAAGGAAATCAGCCCCAGCATTTT. Its translation is CASSAGQGNQPQHF.

This chain links TRBV28 with TRBJ2-2, with D uncertain. With 6 bases removed from V and 0 bases from J, the gap between germline ends came to 5 bases. The V gene's germline CDR1 is MDHEN and CDR2 SYDVKM. This CDR3 contains 13 residues. The CDR3 nucleotides read TGTGCCAGCAGGGCCACGAACACCGGGGAGCTGTTTTTT. Translation: CASRATNTGELFF.

CDR3 DNA: TGTGCCAGCAGCCCACAGCCCTTCGGTGAGCAGTTCTTC. Residues: CASSPQPFGEQFF. This chain connects TRBV7-3 to TRBJ2-1; D gene uncertain. The CDR3 covers 13 residues. Per germline, CDR1 SGHTA and CDR2 FQGTGA. The ends were cut back, 5 bases at V and 9 bases at J, with 14 bases in the middle.

This sequence joins TRBV9 and TRBJ2-1; 8 bases match TRBD2. Germline CDR1 is SGDLS and CDR2 is YYNGEE. V gave up 3 bases and J gave up 6 bases; unmatched junction bases: 8. The CDR3 is 15 residues long. CDR3 DNA: TGTGCCAGCAGCGCTCTAGCGGGTTACCTCAATGAGCAGTTCTTC. Residues: CASSALAGYLNEQFF.

This sequence joins TRBV5-4 and TRBJ1-2, with 9 bases matching TRBD1. The germline V gene has CDR1 SGHNT and CDR2 YYREEE (reference sequence). The V and J ends lost 0 bases and 5 bases, in that order; junction bases with no gene match: 8. CDR3 length equals 16 residues. CDR3: CASSLALRQGDYGYTF. In DNA form, the CDR3 reads TGTGCCAGCAGCTTGGCCCTTCGACAGGGGGATTATGGCTACACCTTC.

In nucleotides, the CDR3 is TGTGCCACCGCGACAGGGGCACCGGGGCGAACTGAAGCTTTCTTT. This encodes CATATGAPGRTEAFF. The genes are TRBV24-1 and TRBJ1-1; 8 nucleotides align to TRBD1. J gave up 5 bases and V 9 bases, and 13 bases lay outside the gene matches. This CDR3 contains 15 residues. Germline V gene sequence: CDR1 KGHDR, CDR2 SFDVKD.

This clone was observed a few times. V usage is TRBV7-2 and J usage is TRBJ1-2, with D perhaps matching TRBD1 (6 bases). Trimming removed 6 bases from V and 2 bases from J, with 10 bases in between. This CDR3 region has 13 residues. Per germline, CDR1 SGHTA and CDR2 FQGNSA. CDR3 in DNA: TGTGCCAGCAGTCACGGACAGAACTATGGCTACACCTTC. Its protein product is CASSHGQNYGYTF.

V usage is TRBV5-1 and J usage is TRBJ2-2; a possible D gene is TRBD2 (5 bases). Germline V gene data show CDR1 as SGHRS and CDR2 as YFSETQ. The CDR3 is made up of 13 amino acids. V lost 4 bases, J lost 7 bases, and 11 bases lay in between. The CDR3 DNA follows: TGCGCCAGCAGCGAGAGGGATGTCGGGGAGCTGTTTTTT. Amino acid sequence: CASSERDVGELFF.

The CDR3 DNA is TGTGCCAGCAGTTACTTGGGACAGGCAAACACTGAAGCTTTCTTT. Its translation is CASSYLGQANTEAFF. The chain has TRBV6-5 and TRBJ1-1, with 8 bases identical to TRBD1. The CDR3 consists of 15 residues. The J segment lost 2 bases and the V segment lost 1 base, leaving 3 bases of the junction unmatched. Germline loops: CDR1 MNHEY, CDR2 SVGAGI.

The V gene is TRBV18, the J gene TRBJ1-6; 10 bases align to TRBD1. CDR1 and CDR2 from the germline V gene are KGHSH and LQKENI. The CDR3 consists of 14 residues. J lost 9 bases, V lost 5 bases, and 4 bases had no gene match. The CDR3 DNA sequence: TGTGCCAGCTCAGGGACAGGGGATACTTCACCCCTCCACTTT. It specifies CASSGTGDTSPLHF. The variable domain in full, completed from reference TRBV18 and TRBJ1-6, reads NAGVMQNPRHLVRRRGQEARLRCSPMKGHSHVYWYRQLPEEGLKFMVYLQKENIIDESGMPKERFSAEFPKEGPSILRIQQVVRGDSAAYFCASSGTGDTSPLHFGNGTRLTVT.

The chain uses TRBV11-2 and TRBJ2-3, with D unresolved. Germline-derived CDR1 and CDR2 are SGHAT and FQNNGV. The V end was cut by 2 bases, the J end by 1 base, with 4 bases between. This CDR3 is 13 amino acids long. The DNA for the CDR3 is TGTGCCAGCAGCTTACAGGGCACAGATACGCAGTATTTT. Protein product: CASSLQGTDTQYF.

The chain carries TRBV6-2 or TRBV6-3 and TRBJ1-5; D is unclear. CDR1 is MNHEY and CDR2 is SVGEGT in the germline V gene. Trimming stripped 5 bases from V and 7 bases from J, with 12 bases between. The CDR3 extends over 13 amino acids. The CDR3 DNA is TGTGCCAGCAGTCTCCCGGTCAGGCAGCCCCAGCATTTT. Its translation: CASSLPVRQPQHF.

V usage is TRBV6-4 and J usage is TRBJ1-5; 8 nucleotides match TRBD1. Germline loops: CDR1 MRHNA, CDR2 SNTAGT. V was pared by 3 bases and J by 6 bases, with 4 bases of the junction left unmatched. The CDR3 sequence is 14 residues long. The CDR3 region is CASSEAGGGQPQHF. CDR3 nucleotide sequence: TGTGCCAGCAGTGAAGCAGGGGGCGGTCAGCCCCAGCATTTT.

The V and J genes are TRBV28 and TRBJ1-5; perhaps TRBD1 as D (5 bases). The CDR3 loop spans 14 amino acids. CDR1 is MDHEN and CDR2 is SYDVKM in the germline V gene. V lost 7 bases and J 7 bases, leaving 17 bases between the germline ends. This CDR3 reads CASNFGQGRQPQHF. The CDR3 DNA sequence: TGTGCCAGCAATTTCGGTCAGGGTCGGCAGCCCCAGCATTTT.

V usage is TRBV11-2 and J usage is TRBJ2-3; D might be TRBD1 (6 bases). The germline gives CDR1 SGHAT, CDR2 FQNNGV. The CDR3 is 14 residues long. V was shortened by 2 bases and J by 2 bases, with 8 bases between the two germline ends. The DNA for the CDR3 is TGTGCCAGCAGCTTAAACAGGGTCACAGATACGCAGTATTTT. This translates into CASSLNRVTDTQYF.

This clone came up once. The chain carries TRBV27 and TRBJ1-3; TRBD1 matches at 7 bases. CDR3 length: 15 amino acids. Germline V gene sequence: CDR1 MNHEY, CDR2 SMNVEV (reference sequence). V gave up 2 bases and J gave up 4 bases; unmatched junction bases: 5. The CDR3 region is CASSLEGAKGNTIYF. The CDR3, as DNA: TGTGCCAGCAGTTTAGAGGGGGCGAAAGGAAACACCATATATTTT.

This clone has only a few counts. The rearrangement links TRBV24-1 to TRBJ2-3; 11 bases line up with TRBD1. CDR3 length: 17 residues. Unmatched junction bases numbered 12, after V lost 5 bases and J lost 6 bases. Germline CDR1 and CDR2: KGHDR and SFDVKD. CDR3 in amino acids: CATSGTGGNLLGDTQYF. In nucleotides, the CDR3 is TGTGCCACCAGTGGGACAGGGGGCAATCTCTTAGGGGATACGCAGTATTTT.

CDR3 DNA: TGTGCCTGGAGTGTCGGGACAGGGATTTTTGGATCCAATCAGCCCCAGCATTTT. It codes for CAWSVGTGIFGSNQPQHF. The chain links TRBV30 to TRBJ1-5, with 9 bases fitting TRBD1. CDR1 and CDR2 (germline): GTSNPN, SVGIG (reference sequence). Losses at the gene ends were 0 bases for V and 3 bases for J; bases not matched to a gene: 12. There are 18 residues in the CDR3.

V is TRBV5-1 and J is TRBJ2-2, with D unresolved. Trimming pared 4 bases from V and 4 bases from J, leaving 17 bases between. Germline CDR1 is SGHRS and CDR2 is YFSETQ. This CDR3 has 16 residues. The chain's CDR3 is CASSPNGLRGTGELFF. CDR3 DNA: TGCGCCAGCAGCCCGAACGGGTTGAGAGGCACCGGGGAGCTGTTTTTT.

The chain has TRBV5-6 and TRBJ1-3; D is undetermined. Germline-derived CDR1 and CDR2 are SGHDT and YYEEEE. This CDR3 has 15 residues. V lost 3 bases and J 2 bases, leaving 12 bases between the germline ends. The CDR3 loop reads CASSSRHRPGNTIYF. In DNA form, the CDR3 reads TGTGCCAGCAGCTCTAGGCATAGACCTGGAAACACCATATATTTT. The variable domain in full, completed from reference TRBV5-6 and TRBJ1-3, reads DAGVTQSPTHLIKTRGQQVTLRCSPKSGHDTVSWYQQALGQGPQFIFQYYEEEERQRGNFPDRFSGHQFPNYSSELNVNALLLGDSALYLCASSSRHRPGNTIYFGEGSWLTVV.

This chain links TRBV29-1 with TRBJ1-1, with TRBD1 identical over 7 bases. Trimming removed 6 bases from V and 1 base from J; junction bases left unmatched: 11. This CDR3 spans 15 amino acids. CDR1 and CDR2 from the germline V gene are SQVTM and ANQGSEA. The CDR3 region is CSVGPQQGKNTEAFF. The CDR3 DNA sequence: TGCAGCGTGGGCCCACAACAGGGGAAGAACACTGAAGCTTTCTTT. The complete variable domain, with remaining parts taken from reference TRBV29-1 and TRBJ1-1, reads SAVISQKPSRDICQRGTSLTIQCQVDSQVTMMFWYRQQPGQSLTLIATANQGSEATYESGFVIDKFPISRPNLTFSTLTVSNMSPEDSSIYLCSVGPQQGKNTEAFFGQGTRLTVV.

The rearrangement uses TRBV5-1 and TRBJ1-1, with 7 nucleotides matching TRBD1. Germline trimming cut 0 bases from V and 1 base from J; bases unmatched to any gene: 6. Germline-derived CDR1 and CDR2 are SGHRS and YFSETQ. The CDR3 is made up of 16 amino acids. The CDR3 sequence: CASSLATGQANTEAFF. CDR3 in DNA: TGCGCCAGCAGCTTGGCCACCGGACAGGCGAACACTGAAGCTTTCTTT.